The 29 T cell receptor beta chains listed next were all sequenced from one sample in a study of T cell responses to AZD1222 COVID-19 vaccine. Some clones are missing from TCRdb's copy, which holds only in-frame ones; the method was immunoSEQ multiplex PCR. Of some 120,000 clones in the sample, about 90% were seen once. Sequenced here: peripheral blood, sampled on day 0 of AZD1222 vaccination. The origin of the receptors is an adult in good health.

The chain couples TRBV6-5 to TRBJ2-7; no definite D call. The germline V gene encodes CDR1 MNHEY and CDR2 SVGAGI. V was shortened by 10 bases and J by 0 bases, with 7 bases between the two germline ends. This CDR3 has 11 residues. CDR3 sequence reads: CATSSSYEQYF. The CDR3 DNA is TGTGCCACTTCCAGCTCCTACGAGCAGTACTTC.

V and J are TRBV12-5 and TRBJ1-1; no clear D. Germline V lookup: CDR1 LGHNT, CDR2 FRNRAP. This CDR3 is built from 13 residues. Trimming stripped 3 bases from V and 1 base from J, with 6 bases between. CDR3 nucleotides: TGTGCTAGTGGTTTTGGCCAGAACACTGAAGCTTTCTTT. The encoded protein is CASGFGQNTEAFF.

The chain carries TRBV5-1 and TRBJ2-2; 13 bases are a match to TRBD2. Germline values: CDR1 SGHRS, CDR2 YFSETQ. Trimming removed 4 bases from V and 3 bases from J; junction bases left unmatched: 6. This CDR3 contains 17 residues. The CDR3 DNA reads as TGCGCCAGCAGCCTCCGGACTAGCGGGAGTGACACCGGGGAGCTGTTTTTT. Translated, it gives CASSLRTSGSDTGELFF.

The V and J genes are TRBV15 and TRBJ2-5; D call uncertain. The CDR3 is made up of 14 amino acids. CDR1 is LNHNV, CDR2 YYDKDF, per germline (reference sequence). V lost 0 bases and J lost 1, with 6 bases in between. As DNA, the CDR3 is TGTGCCACCAGCAGAGACACTTTCCAAGAGACCCAGTACTTC. Protein: CATSRDTFQETQYF.

The chain uses TRBV4-1 and TRBJ2-5, with 10 bases lining up with TRBD2. J gave up 4 bases and V 4 bases, and 6 bases lay outside the gene matches. Germline loops: CDR1 MGHRA, CDR2 YSYEKL. This CDR3 is built from 15 residues. CDR3 nucleotide sequence: TGCGCCAGCAGCCCCGGGAGCGGGAGGGTAGAGACCCAGTACTTC. Translating it yields CASSPGSGRVETQYF.

The J gene is TRBJ2-2, the V gene TRBV5-1; D may be TRBD2 (5 bases). The germline gives CDR1 SGHRS, CDR2 YFSETQ. Trimming removed 5 bases at V and 5 bases at J, with 16 bases between. CDR3 length equals 15 residues. The CDR3 DNA is TGCGCCAGCAGGCCCCTCACTACTAGTACCGGGGAGCTGTTTTTT. Translating it yields CASRPLTTSTGELFF.

DNA of the CDR3: TGTGCCAGTAGTATCGTTGAGGGTGCCAATCAGCCCCAGCATTTT. Protein product: CASSIVEGANQPQHF. This chain uses TRBV19 with TRBJ1-5; no reliable D call. The CDR3 is 15 residues long. V lost 3 bases, J lost 3 bases, and 12 bases lay in between. Germline V CDR1 and CDR2: LNHDA, SQIVND (reference sequence). Variable domain in full (rest from reference TRBV19 and TRBJ1-5): DGGITQSPKYLFRKEGQNVTLSCEQNLNHDAMYWYRQDPGQGLRLIYYSQIVNDFQKGDIAEGYSVSREKKESFPLTVTSAQKNPTAFYLCASSIVEGANQPQHFGDGTRLSIL.

The J gene is TRBJ1-4, the V gene TRBV4-3; TRBD1 matches at 8 bases. This CDR3 is 22 amino acids long. Germline loops: CDR1 LGHNA, CDR2 YSLEER. Trimming took 4 bases from V and 6 from J; bases not matched to a gene: 28. In nucleotides, the CDR3 is TGCGCCAGCAGCCGACTAACTCCGGGGACAGGCGACCTCGGGGGGAGCGATGAAAAACTGTTTTTT. It translates to CASSRLTPGTGDLGGSDEKLFF.

The chain combines TRBV7-8 with TRBJ1-3, with 7 bases aligning to TRBD1. The germline V gene has CDR1 SGHVS and CDR2 FQNEAQ. This CDR3 comprises 16 residues. V gave up 8 bases and J gave up 0 bases; unmatched junction bases: 10. The CDR3 reads CASSGEGANSGNTIYF. The CDR3 DNA follows: TGTGCCAGCTCAGGGGAGGGGGCTAACTCTGGAAACACCATATATTTT.

J is TRBJ1-1 and V is TRBV11-3, with TRBD1 matching over 8 bases. V was pared by 1 base and J by 10 bases, with 11 bases of the junction left unmatched. Germline-derived CDR1 and CDR2 are SGHNT and YENEEA. The CDR3 length is 15 residues. The CDR3 region is CASSLAPGQGITAFF. The CDR3 DNA sequence: TGTGCCAGCAGCTTAGCCCCAGGACAGGGTATAACAGCTTTCTTT.

V is TRBV12-3 or TRBV12-4 and J is TRBJ1-1; D unclear. This CDR3 contains 13 residues. The V end was cut by 4 bases, the J end by 1 base, with 7 bases between. The CDR3 protein is CASSSTANTEAFF. The CDR3 DNA reads as TGTGCCAGCAGTTCGACGGCGAACACTGAAGCTTTCTTT.

This clone has only one observation. The V call is TRBV3-1 (or the pseudogene TRBV3-2), the J call TRBJ2-7; D could derive from TRBD1 or TRBD2 (5 bases each). Trimming cost V 4 bases and J 0 bases, with 16 bases left between them. This CDR3 comprises 16 residues. The V gene's germline CDR1 is LGHDT and CDR2 YNNKEL (reference sequence). The CDR3 protein is CASSLGLAGSSYEQYF. CDR3 nucleotide sequence: TGTGCCAGCAGCCTCGGACTGGCAGGGAGCTCCTACGAGCAGTACTTC.

In DNA form, the CDR3 reads TGTGCCAGTAGCAGCTACGAGCAGTACTTC. The encoded protein is CASSSYEQYF. The V call is TRBV19, the J call TRBJ2-7; D remains ambiguous. Trimming stripped 6 bases from V and 3 bases from J, with 3 bases between. The CDR3 is 10 residues long. The germline V gene encodes CDR1 LNHDA and CDR2 SQIVND (reference sequence).

This chain links TRBV13 with TRBJ1-2; tentative D call: TRBD1 (6 bases). Between the trimmed V and J ends, which lost 5 bases and 5 bases, there was a span of 18 bases. Germline V gives CDR1 PRHDT, CDR2 FYEKMQ (reference sequence). The CDR3 spans 15 residues. The CDR3 loop is CASSLRQALGYGYTF. In DNA form, the CDR3 reads TGTGCCAGCAGCCTAAGACAGGCACTAGGGTATGGCTACACCTTC. Looking up the rest from reference TRBV13 and TRBJ1-2 gives the full variable domain: AAGVIQSPRHLIKEKRETATLKCYPIPRHDTVYWYQQGPGQDPQFLISFYEKMQSDKGSIPDRFSAQQFSDYHSELNMSSLELGDSALYFCASSLRQALGYGYTFGSGTRLTVV.

The rearrangement uses TRBV7-8 and TRBJ2-3; TRBD2 matches at 12 bases. The CDR3 has 17 residues. Germline V CDR1 and CDR2: SGHVS, FQNEAQ. V shed 1 base and J 3 bases; nucleotides not matched to a gene: 5. CDR3 sequence: CASSLDGLAGTTDTQYF. The DNA of the CDR3 is TGTGCCAGCAGCTTAGATGGACTAGCGGGAACAACAGATACGCAGTATTTT.

V gene TRBV30 combines with J gene TRBJ1-1; D is perhaps TRBD1 (6 bases). V gave up 5 bases and J gave up 6 bases, with 13 bases separating them. The CDR3 runs to 12 residues. Germline CDR1 is GTSNPN and CDR2 is SVGIG (reference sequence). The CDR3 coding sequence is TGTGCCTGGGCCGGACAGTTCTCTGAAGCTTTCTTT. Protein: CAWAGQFSEAFF.

This chain links TRBV11-2 with TRBJ1-5; D is unclear. CDR3 length: 16 residues. The ends were cut back, 0 bases at V and 1 base at J, with 10 bases in the middle. Germline lookup yields CDR1 SGHAT and CDR2 FQNNGV. CDR3 residues: CASSLDVTTSNQPQHF. The CDR3 DNA reads as TGTGCCAGCAGCTTAGATGTAACAACCAGCAATCAGCCCCAGCATTTT. The full variable domain, with the rest looked up from reference TRBV11-2 and TRBJ1-5, is EAGVAQSPRYKIIEKRQSVAFWCNPISGHATLYWYQQILGQGPKLLIQFQNNGVVDDSQLPKDRFSAERLKGVDSTLKIQPAKLEDSAVYLCASSLDVTTSNQPQHFGDGTRLSIL.

Here the CDR3 reads CASSLVDPLAGVSRDTQYF. The CDR3 coding sequence is TGTGCCAGCAGCTTAGTTGATCCGCTAGCGGGGGTTTCCCGCGATACGCAGTATTTT. V and J are TRBV7-8 and TRBJ2-3, with TRBD2 matching 10 bases. V trimming: 1 base; J trimming: 6 bases; junction bases outside the gene matches: 16. There are 19 residues in the CDR3. Per germline, CDR1 SGHVS and CDR2 FQNEAQ.

V usage is TRBV27 and J usage is TRBJ2-6; possibly TRBD1 or TRBD2 for D (5 bases each). The CDR3 covers 17 residues. The germline V and J ends were trimmed by 5 bases and 0 bases, with 14 bases remaining between them. The germline V gene has CDR1 MNHEY and CDR2 SMNVEV (reference sequence). The CDR3, as DNA: TGTGCCAGCAGTGGTCGGGACCGCCGCTCTGGGGCCAACGTCCTGACTTTC. Translated, it gives CASSGRDRRSGANVLTF. Drawing the rest from reference TRBV27 and TRBJ2-6, the complete variable domain is EAQVTQNPRYLITVTGKKLTVTCSQNMNHEYMSWYRQDPGLGLRQIYYSMNVEVTDKGDVPEGYKVSRKEKRNFPLILESPSPNQTSLYFCASSGRDRRSGANVLTFGAGSRLTVL.

This chain links TRBV28 with TRBJ1-6, with D uncertain. Looked up from germline, CDR1 is MDHEN and CDR2 is SYDVKM. This CDR3 region has 12 residues. The ends were cut back, 2 bases at V and 6 bases at J, with 2 bases in the middle. CDR3 in DNA: TGTGCCAGCAGTTTAGCTAATTCACCCCTCCACTTT. It encodes CASSLANSPLHF.

The chain carries TRBV27 and TRBJ1-4, with no clear D. The CDR3 is 14 amino acids. Germline lookup yields CDR1 MNHEY and CDR2 SMNVEV (reference sequence). The V and J ends lost 6 bases and 8 bases respectively, with 16 bases between them. CDR3 DNA sequence: TGTGCCAGCAGCCTGACCAGGAAGGTAGAAAAACTGTTTTTT. This translates into CASSLTRKVEKLFF. The variable domain in full, with the rest retrieved from reference TRBV27 and TRBJ1-4, is EAQVTQNPRYLITVTGKKLTVTCSQNMNHEYMSWYRQDPGLGLRQIYYSMNVEVTDKGDVPEGYKVSRKEKRNFPLILESPSPNQTSLYFCASSLTRKVEKLFFGSGTQLSVL.

The chain couples TRBV5-1 to TRBJ1-2, with D unresolved. CDR1 and CDR2 from the germline V gene are SGHRS and YFSETQ. Trimming cost V 2 bases and J 6 bases, with 11 bases left between them. The CDR3 covers 13 residues. The DNA of the CDR3 is TGCGCCAGCAGCTTACTGGGAGTTCATGGCTACACCTTC. Encoded protein: CASSLLGVHGYTF. Supplemented by reference TRBV5-1 and TRBJ1-2, the full variable domain reads KAGVTQTPRYLIKTRGQQVTLSCSPISGHRSVSWYQQTPGQGLQFLFEYFSETQRNKGNFPGRFSGRQFSNSRSEMNVSTLELGDSALYLCASSLLGVHGYTFGSGTRLTVV.

This clone has just a few counts. V and J are TRBV2 and TRBJ2-7; D remains ambiguous. V lost 5 bases, J lost 6 bases, and 14 bases lay in between. Germline V CDR1 and CDR2: SNHLY, FYNNEI. The CDR3 length is 13 residues. CDR3 in amino acids: CASSSISPAEQYF. The CDR3 region has the DNA TGTGCCAGCAGTAGTATTTCCCCCGCCGAGCAGTACTTC.

The rearrangement uses TRBV6-5 and TRBJ2-7; TRBD2 agrees at 10 bases. Germline V gives CDR1 MNHEY, CDR2 SVGAGI. V was clipped by 2 bases and J by 3 bases; unmatched bases: 4. There are 15 residues in the CDR3. Here the CDR3 reads CASSYKASGGYEQYF. As DNA, the CDR3 is TGTGCCAGCAGTTACAAGGCTAGCGGGGGCTACGAGCAGTACTTC.

The chain combines TRBV6-2 or TRBV6-3 with TRBJ1-4; possibly TRBD1 for D (6 bases). Germline V gene lookup returns CDR1 MNHEY and CDR2 SVGEGT. The CDR3 is 15 residues long. Deletions cut 7 bases from V and 8 bases from J, with 20 bases between. This chain's CDR3 is CASTPFGGGREKLFF. Here the CDR3 DNA reads TGTGCCAGCACCCCATTTGGAGGGGGACGAGAAAAACTGTTTTTT.

The chain has TRBV7-9 and TRBJ1-1; D is unresolved. The CDR3 is made up of 12 amino acids. Trimming removed 5 bases from V and 1 base from J, with 5 bases in between. Germline V CDR1 and CDR2: SEHNR, FQNEAQ (reference sequence). CDR3 in amino acids: CASSEQNTEAFF. As DNA, the CDR3 is TGTGCCAGCAGCGAGCAGAACACTGAAGCTTTCTTT. The full variable domain, completed using reference TRBV7-9 and TRBJ1-1, is DTGVSQNPRHKITKRGQNVTFRCDPISEHNRLYWYRQTLGQGPEFLTYFQNEAQLEKSRLLSDRFSAERPKGSFSTLEIQRTEQGDSAMYLCASSEQNTEAFFGQGTRLTVV.

The chain uses TRBV24-1 and TRBJ2-1; maybe TRBD1 (5 bases). Germline V lookup: CDR1 KGHDR, CDR2 SFDVKD. The CDR3 totals 13 residues. V was trimmed by 4 bases and J by 9 bases, leaving 12 bases between them. CDR3 in DNA: TGTGCCACCAGTGACCCCCAGGGAAGTGAGCAGTTCTTC. Translation gives CATSDPQGSEQFF.

V and J are TRBV5-1 and TRBJ2-7; a possible D gene is TRBD1 (6 bases). Germline V lookup: CDR1 SGHRS, CDR2 YFSETQ. Between the trimmed V and J ends, which lost 3 bases and 7 bases, there was a span of 23 bases. CDR3 length equals 16 residues. The CDR3 loop is CASSWGIGRGTTEQYF. In nucleotides, the CDR3 is TGCGCCAGCAGCTGGGGGATTGGCAGGGGAACTACGGAGCAGTACTTC.

The chain uses TRBV30 and TRBJ2-7; tentative D call: TRBD1 (6 bases). Deletions cut 3 bases from V and 3 bases from J, with 24 bases between. The CDR3 is 17 amino acids. Germline-derived CDR1 and CDR2 are GTSNPN and SVGIG (reference sequence). CDR3 DNA: TGTGCCTGGAGCGAATACGAACCGGGACAATGGATCTACGAGCAGTACTTC. This sequence encodes CAWSEYEPGQWIYEQYF.